Here is one TCR beta chain with its context. Its antigen is undetermined. The data belong to a study of blood T cells in healthy people across ages. Primed by a sample-barcoded 5' primer and a J-beta primer mix, a second PCR proceeded for about 6 to 12 cycles. The template-switch adaptor was a 5' adaptor with 12 random nucleotides. It tagged each cDNA molecule. Each sample yielded at least 2.5 million CDR3-containing paired-end reads. TCRdb fed the 5' RACE reads into MiXCR, producing one record per CDR3 protein. The table has some 880,000 distinct CDR3 sequences, under 40% seen once; the top ten hold 10% to 15%. Germline loops: CDR1 SGHRS, CDR2 YFSETQ. V dropped 1 base and J dropped 8; count of bases not matched to a gene: 1. The CDR3 is made up of 14 amino acids. For every donor, a draw yielded approximately 9.9 milliliters of peripheral blood. Notes on the study in general: More naive CD4+ cells and higher diversity were found in long-lived than in aged donors.

Material for sequencing was blood. The receptor was derived from a man aged 18 to 30 in good health. The chain recombines TRBV5-1 with TRBJ1-6; TRBD1 matches at 9 bases. The CDR3, as DNA: TGCGCCAGCAGCTTGCGGACAGGGGATTCACCCCTCCACTTT. This sequence encodes CASSLRTGDSPLHF.